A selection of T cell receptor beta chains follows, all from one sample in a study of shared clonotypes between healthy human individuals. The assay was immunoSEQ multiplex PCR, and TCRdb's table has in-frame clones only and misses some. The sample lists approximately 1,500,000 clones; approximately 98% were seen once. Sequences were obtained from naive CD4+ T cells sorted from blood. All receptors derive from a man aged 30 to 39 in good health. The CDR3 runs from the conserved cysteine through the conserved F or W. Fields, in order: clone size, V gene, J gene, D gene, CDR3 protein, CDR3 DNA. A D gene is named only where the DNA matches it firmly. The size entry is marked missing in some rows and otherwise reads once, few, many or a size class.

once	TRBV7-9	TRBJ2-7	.	CASSSLAGMGMEQYF	TGTGCCAGCAGCTCCCTAGCCGGAATGGGAATGGAGCAGTACTTC
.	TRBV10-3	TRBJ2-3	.	CAISEWGGGTDTQYF	TGTGCCATCAGTGAGTGGGGGGGCGGCACAGATACGCAGTATTTT
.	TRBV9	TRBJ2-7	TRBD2	CASSVSTSGPYEQYF	TGTGCCAGCAGCGTAAGTACTAGCGGTCCCTACGAGCAGTACTTC
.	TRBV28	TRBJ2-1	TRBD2	CASSAGLAGEQFF	TGTGCCAGCAGTGCGGGGCTAGCGGGAGAGCAGTTCTTC
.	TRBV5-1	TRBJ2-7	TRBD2	CASKSTSGKYEQYF	TGCGCCAGCAAATCGACTAGCGGGAAGTACGAGCAGTACTTC
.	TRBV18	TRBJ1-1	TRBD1	CASSPTQGAIATEAFF	TGTGCCAGCTCACCAACGCAGGGGGCCATAGCCACTGAAGCTTTCTTT
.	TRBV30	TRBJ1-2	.	CAWIGRVGYGYTF	TGTGCCTGGATTGGTCGGGTCGGCTATGGCTACACCTTC
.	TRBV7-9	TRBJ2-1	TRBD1	CASTLYTGESYNEQFF	TGTGCCAGCACCCTATACACAGGGGAATCCTACAATGAGCAGTTCTTC
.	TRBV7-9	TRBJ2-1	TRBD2	CAGRASGRHLYNEQFF	TGTGCCGGCAGGGCTAGCGGGAGGCACCTATACAATGAGCAGTTCTTC
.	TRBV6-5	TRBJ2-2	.	CASSSDSRVVFF	TGTGCCAGCAGCTCAGACAGCCGGGTTGTGTTTTTT
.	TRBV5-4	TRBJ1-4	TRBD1	CASSSPGQLNEKLFF	TGTGCCAGCAGTTCGCCGGGACAGCTCAATGAAAAACTGTTTTTT
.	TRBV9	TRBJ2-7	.	CASSQRGQAGYEQYF	TGTGCCAGCAGCCAGAGGGGCCAGGCAGGGTACGAGCAGTACTTC
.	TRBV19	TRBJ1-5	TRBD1	CASSIPRTGPYNQPQHF	TGTGCCAGTAGTATTCCCCGGACAGGACCTTACAATCAGCCCCAGCATTTT
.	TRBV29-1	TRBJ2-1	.	CSALGGAVQNEQFF	TGCAGCGCCCTAGGGGGGGCAGTTCAAAATGAGCAGTTCTTC
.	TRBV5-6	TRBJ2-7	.	CASSPLGTSEQYF	TGTGCCAGCAGTCCGTTGGGGACCTCCGAGCAGTACTTC
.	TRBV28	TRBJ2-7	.	CASSAPGVSAYEQYF	TGTGCCAGCAGTGCCCCAGGGGTTTCAGCCTACGAGCAGTACTTC
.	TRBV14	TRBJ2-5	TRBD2	CASSLLGLAQGTQYF	TGTGCCAGCAGCCTACTCGGACTAGCCCAGGGGACCCAGTACTTC
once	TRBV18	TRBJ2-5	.	CASSPQGIQETQYF	TGTGCCAGCTCACCTCAGGGTATCCAAGAGACCCAGTACTTC
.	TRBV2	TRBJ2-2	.	CASSGAGNIIGELFF	TGTGCCAGCAGTGGGGCAGGGAATATTATCGGGGAGCTGTTTTTT
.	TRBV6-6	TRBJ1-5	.	CASSYREANQPQHF	TGTGCCAGCAGCTACCGGGAGGCTAATCAGCCCCAGCATTTT
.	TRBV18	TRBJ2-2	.	CASSPLGLARNTGELFF	TGTGCCAGCTCACCGCTCGGGCTAGCTCGAAACACCGGGGAGCTGTTTTTT
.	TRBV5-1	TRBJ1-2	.	CASSSGGPGRGYTF	TGCGCCAGCAGCTCGGGTGGTCCAGGGAGGGGCTACACCTTC
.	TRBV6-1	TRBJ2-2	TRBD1	CASSALVPTGGASGELFF	TGTGCCAGCAGTGCCCTCGTACCAACAGGGGGCGCGTCCGGGGAGCTGTTTTTT
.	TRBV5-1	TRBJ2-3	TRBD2	CASSLAPGLGTDTQYF	TGCGCCAGCAGCTTGGCCCCGGGACTAGGGACAGATACGCAGTATTTT
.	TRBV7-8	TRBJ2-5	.	CASSLAWVIGETQYF	TGTGCCAGCAGCTTAGCCTGGGTAATCGGAGAGACCCAGTACTTC
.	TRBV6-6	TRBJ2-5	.	CASSPRGSLETQYF	TGTGCCAGCAGCCCCAGGGGTTCTTTGGAGACCCAGTACTTC
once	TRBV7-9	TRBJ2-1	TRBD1	CASSPPGTDFNEQFF	TGTGCCAGCAGCCCCCCTGGGACAGACTTCAATGAGCAGTTCTTC
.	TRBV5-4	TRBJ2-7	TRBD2	CASSQDPGGAYEQYF	TGCGCCAGCAGCCAAGATCCCGGGGGGGCCTACGAGCAGTACTTC
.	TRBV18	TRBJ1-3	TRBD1	CASSPGQGGSGNTIYF	TGTGCCAGCTCACCTGGACAGGGGGGCTCTGGAAACACCATATATTTT
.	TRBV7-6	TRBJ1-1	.	CASSLRTNTEAFF	TGTGCCAGCAGCTTACGGACGAACACTGAAGCTTTCTTT
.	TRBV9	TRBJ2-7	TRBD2	CASSVTSGPSYEQYF	TGTGCCAGCAGCGTAACTAGCGGGCCCTCCTACGAGCAGTACTTC
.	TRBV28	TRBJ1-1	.	CASRVAGMNTEAFF	TGTGCCAGCAGAGTTGCCGGTATGAACACTGAAGCTTTCTTT
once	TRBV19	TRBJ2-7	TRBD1	CASSIGQGAFTYEQYF	TGTGCCAGTAGTATCGGACAGGGGGCGTTCACCTACGAGCAGTACTTC
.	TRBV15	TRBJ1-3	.	CATSRRAAGNTIYF	TGTGCCACCAGCAGGCGGGCAGCTGGAAACACCATATATTTT
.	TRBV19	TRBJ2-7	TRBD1	CASSSNRDRGLSEQYF	TGTGCCAGTAGTTCCAACCGGGACAGGGGGCTTTCGGAGCAGTACTTC
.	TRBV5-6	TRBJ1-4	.	CASSGILGEKLFF	TGTGCCAGCAGCGGAATACTGGGAGAAAAACTGTTTTTT
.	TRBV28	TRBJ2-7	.	CASSRVDPGTYEQYF	TGTGCCAGCAGTCGAGTGGACCCAGGGACCTACGAGCAGTACTTC
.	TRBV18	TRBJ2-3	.	CASSPLDTGDTQYF	TGTGCCAGCTCACCTTTAGACACAGGAGATACGCAGTATTTT
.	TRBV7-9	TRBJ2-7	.	CASSGAEGRRSFSYEQYF	TGTGCCAGCAGCGGCGCAGAGGGGAGGCGTAGTTTCTCCTACGAGCAGTACTTC
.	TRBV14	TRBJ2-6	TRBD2	CASSQDWFPASGRRPGANVLTF	TGTGCCAGCAGCCAAGATTGGTTCCCGGCTAGCGGGAGGAGGCCTGGGGCCAACGTCCTGACTTTC
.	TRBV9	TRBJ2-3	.	CASSVSGSDTQYF	TGTGCCAGCAGCGTCTCCGGGTCAGATACGCAGTATTTT
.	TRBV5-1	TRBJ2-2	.	CASSLSGNTGELFF	TGCGCCAGCAGCTTGAGCGGGAACACCGGGGAGCTGTTTTTT
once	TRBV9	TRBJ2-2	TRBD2	CASSVGPGGPSGGGELFF	TGTGCCAGCAGCGTAGGACCGGGAGGGCCGTCGGGTGGCGGGGAGCTGTTTTTT
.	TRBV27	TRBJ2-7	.	CASYSILGTDYEQYF	TGTGCCAGCTACTCTATCTTAGGGACGGACTACGAGCAGTACTTC
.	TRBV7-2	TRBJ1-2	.	CASSLEFAGSISGYTF	TGTGCCAGCAGCTTAGAATTCGCAGGGTCAATATCTGGCTACACCTTC
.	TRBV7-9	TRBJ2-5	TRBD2	CASSLVSRRVLAGGETQYF	TGTGCCAGCAGCTTAGTCTCCCGACGGGTACTAGCGGGTGGAGAGACCCAGTACTTC
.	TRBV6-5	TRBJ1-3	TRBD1	CASRQGVYSGNTIYF	TGTGCCAGCAGACAGGGGGTTTACTCTGGAAACACCATATATTTT
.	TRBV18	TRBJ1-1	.	CASSLVTPRAKTEAFF	TGTGCCAGCTCACTCGTTACCCCGCGGGCGAAGACTGAAGCTTTCTTT